This T cell receptor beta chain is drawn from a study of cytomegalovirus exposure and HLA in healthy donors (dated by TCRdb to about 2017). With regard to the full study: According to an earlier analysis of 587 of the donors, some 180 million T cells yielded roughly 110 million unique TCR beta sequences and about 300 Gb of sequence data. Roughly 300 gigabases of sequencing data and around 88 million unique TCR sequences made up an early release that covered approximately 650 HLA-typed donors. The genetic ancestry cluster associated with self-reported Caucasian donors included about 81% of the 350 to 500 genotyped donors. The study aimed to test whether cataloging public T cell receptors could reveal signatures of past pathogen exposure. The study profiled the T cell repertoires of under 700 subjects by immunosequencing and related them to cytomegalovirus serostatus. A separate validation cohort of about 110 different subjects was used in addition to the approximately 700-subject first cohort. To predict cytomegalovirus infection status, the study brought together high-throughput TCR immunosequencing, statistical association of individual TCRs with disease status, and machine learning. To study patterns of TCR occurrence, a later analysis re-analyzed previously published TCR beta repertoires from 600 to 750 donors and added high-resolution HLA genotyping. The later analysis used no new phenotypic data to find candidate immune exposures, relying instead on TCR beta sequences and their occurrence across donors. To decide whether each TCR beta V gene segment behaved as functional or pseudogenic, an earlier analysis of nearly 600 of the donors relied on high-throughput TCR beta sequencing. Alongside the repertoire data, information on donor age, sex, ethnicity and CMV serostatus was compiled. A later genetic analysis took genome-wide SNP genotypes for about 55% of the 666 donors and used that subset as a discovery cohort. All discovery cohort repertoires had been generated on a single sequencing platform. HLA typing included class I and class II loci at four-digit resolution. Typing coverage differed by locus: A, B, C, DRB1 and DQB1 were typed in about 620-640 donors, DQA1 in about 500, DPA1 in 600 to 610, and DPB1 in 472. Because of strong linkage in the cohort, roughly five DR-DQ haplotypes were treated as single units for association and clustering. Among 300 to 500 genotyped donors of the cohort, an average of approximately 220,000 unique TCR beta nucleotide sequences was sequenced per donor, of which about 18% were non-productive.

Concerning this clone itself: This clone's antigen is unknown.

The method was the immunoSEQ multiplex PCR assay. The multiplex PCR relied on a mix of 60 forward primers for TCR Vbeta segments and 13 reverse primers for TCR Jbeta segments. The CDR3 region of rearranged TCR beta genes was amplified from genomic DNA with a multiplex PCR assay. On the Illumina HiSeq System, the amplified TCR beta libraries were sequenced as 87-base-pair reads. As for the original processing: A later analysis tallied 80 million to 95 million unique TCR beta chains across the 600 to 700 repertoires, and around 12 million of those chains were shared by two or more donors. To remove PCR and sequencing errors, raw reads were error-corrected and collapsed into unique sequences using a nearest-neighbor algorithm that merged closely related sequences. Alignment of CDR3 sequences to IMGT reference sequences was used to assign V, D and J gene segments. For a sequence to be retained, a match of at least six nucleotides to both a V gene segment and a J gene segment was required. A rearrangement was called productive if the CDR3 had no stop codons and remained in frame with V and J, and every other rearrangement was called non-productive. Following IMGT convention, CDR3 was defined as the stretch from the second conserved V-encoded cysteine up to the conserved J-encoded phenylalanine. In an earlier analysis of some 550 of the donors, sequences lacking an unambiguous match to a single V gene segment were excluded. In an earlier analysis of a few hundred of the donors, a V segment was called functional when productive rearrangements were above 56.7%, and segregating when the standard deviation between donors exceeded 5%. A statistical classification framework was built to diagnose cytomegalovirus status from the catalog of TCR beta chain sequences. A later analysis assigned V and J genes by comparing TCR nucleotide sequences with IMGT/GENE-DB human TR gene sequences. Using the TCRdist pipeline, a later analysis assigned CDR3 sequences along with most-parsimonious VDJ recombination scenarios. In a later analysis, every TCR beta chain was defined by the combination of its CDR3 amino acid sequence and its V-gene family, and reads without a unique V-gene family were dropped. As a way to deal with suspected cross-contamination and a sequencing artifact, a later analysis dropped under 600 nucleotide sequences that were highly shared and had low generation probability. In a later analysis, a clonal expansion index was calculated for each public chain from normalized within-repertoire ranks of inferred template counts. A later analysis computed generation probabilities with a VDJ recombination model fitted to out-of-frame rearrangements, and checked the results against IGoR. A later analysis scored TCR-TCR, TCR-HLA and TCR-CMV co-occurrence with hypergeometric tests, applying a repertoire-size bias correction to TCR pairs. A later analysis estimated false discovery rates by permuting HLA or CMV assignments 20 times. In a later analysis, co-occurring TCRs were grouped using DBSCAN, and TCRdist sequence similarity was added for clustering within HLA-allele-positive subsets. Co-occurrence clustering excluded repertoires with fewer than 30,000 or more than 120,000 public chains, plus five with anomalous nucleotide sharing. TCRdb re-hosts the immuneACCESS table, in-frame sequences only. Its copies lack some clones; in the studies checked, an unresolved V gene accounts for under half of them, and the cause for the rest is not known. The V and J calls and clone size were taken over from that table, and D and trimming were inferred from the DNA. This sample's table lists about 200,000 clones. The top ten hold approximately 0.74% of the sample.

From the cysteine through the phenylalanine, the CDR3 covers 16 amino acids. Only the CDR3 portion is preserved as DNA: 48 bases, with reading frame beginning at the first base. Here V drops 8 bases and J drops 4 bases, and the junction holds 17 bases not matched to any gene. Reading the germline V gene gives CDR1 LGHNA and CDR2 YNFKEQ. On the study overall, not on this receptor specifically: Because HLA typing was missing for some donors at each locus, association tests included only the typed subset. The cohort was sequenced for TCR beta chains only, and without alpha or paired-chain data the features that could be detected were limited. A further reported finding was that TCR beta sequences accurately predicted the HLA-A and HLA-B alleles for most subjects in the first cohort. When HLA alleles, especially DR and DQ, strongly co-occurred, attributing TCR associations to individual alleles was difficult. In a later analysis, most CMV-associated TCR beta chains were found to appear HLA-restricted, with HLA associations seemingly driven largely by CMV exposure. According to a later analysis, TCR association rates differed among HLA loci, with DRB1 alleles showing the most associated TCRs and HLA-C alleles showing the fewest. Compared with the roughly 670-donor mean, donors in an Asian-associated ancestry cluster had fewer N-insertions in productive TCRs, according to a later genetic analysis. The earlier analysis of around 600 of the donors excluded some 15 rarely observed V segments, including chromosome 9 orphons, because counts were too low. Correlated functional status among segregating V segments might reflect linkage disequilibrium, but an unknown experimental factor could not be ruled out. Compared with equally common non-associated chains, HLA-associated TCR beta chains in a later analysis were more clonally expanded and had lower generation probabilities. In vitro tests confirmed that a few of the cytomegalovirus-associated TCR beta chains recognize cytomegalovirus antigens. An earlier analysis of approximately 570 of the donors showed that most TCR beta V segments appeared in productive rearrangements either about 90% or about 30% of the time, which broadly matched IMGT annotations. Some IMGT-functional V segments, including TRBV6-2 and TRBV6-3, could not be distinguished by the 87-base-pair reads and were therefore excluded. Most TCR sequences were observed very rarely across donors, whereas some public TCRs were present in many individuals. The study gave a list of 150 to 200 TCR beta chains associated with cytomegalovirus. Presence/absence analyses assumed roughly uniform sequencing depth across donors, an assumption that may not hold. A later analysis reported that several top co-occurrence clusters appeared linked to parvovirus B19, influenza, CMV and Epstein-Barr virus. An association between a missense DCLRE1C variant and V-gene and J-gene trimming of TCR beta chains was found in a later genetic analysis and replicated in an independent cohort. The only immune exposure information available for the cohort was CMV serostatus. A later analysis associated 16,951 TCR beta sequences with specific HLA alleles at a false discovery rate of 0.05. The sequencing pipeline was judged likely to have produced a cluster of highly shared sequence variants as a technical artifact. The authors suggested that the approach could potentially be generalized to other disease states and immunological phenotypes. The classifier was reported to diagnose cytomegalovirus status with high specificity and sensitivity in both the original and validation cohorts.

The cohort comprised around 700 healthy bone marrow donors. Cohort members were all nominally healthy when sampled, although unrecorded immune exposures were likely present. The donor was CMV seronegative and belonged to the group of 350 or so seronegative cohort members. A peripheral blood sample was provided by each donor, and peripheral blood mononuclear cells were used for TCR beta sequencing. The Qiagen DNeasy Blood Extraction Kit was used to extract genomic DNA from the blood cell samples. The sequence was collected from a boy between 10 and 17 years old in good health and CMV-seronegative. Sequencing was done on a sample of PBMCs. The sequence joins TRBV4-2 to TRBJ2-7; 7 central nucleotides agree with TRBD2. The CDR3 protein: CASAESASGPQYEQYF. The nucleotide sequence is TGTGCCAGCGCGGAGTCGGCTAGCGGACCTCAGTACGAGCAGTACTTC.